The 30 T cell receptor beta chains presented below share a single source sample, sequenced in a study of cytomegalovirus exposure and HLA in healthy donors. 60 Vbeta and 13 Jbeta primers were used in PCR. Method: immunoSEQ multiplex PCR; TCRdb's copy keeps in-frame clones and lacks some. Here the sample table reports around 75,000 clones. Material: PBMCs. All receptors come from a woman in her sixties or seventies in good health and CMV-seronegative.

V gene TRBV6-5 combines with J gene TRBJ2-1; 9 bases are shared with TRBD2. Germline V gene lookup returns CDR1 MNHEY and CDR2 SVGAGI. This CDR3 contains 14 residues. Trimming removed 6 bases from V and 5 bases from J; junction bases left unmatched: 5. The CDR3 is CASSRGLANNEQFF. The CDR3 DNA sequence: TGTGCCAGCAGCCGAGGACTAGCGAACAATGAGCAGTTCTTC.

The rearrangement links TRBV15 to TRBJ2-1, with a possible D match to TRBD2 (5 bases). Trimming stripped 3 bases from V and 0 bases from J, with 12 bases between. Germline lookup yields CDR1 LNHNV and CDR2 YYDKDF (reference sequence). This CDR3 has 16 residues. DNA of the CDR3: TGTGCCACCAGCAGGGGGAGCGTAAGCTCCTACAATGAGCAGTTCTTC. Its translation: CATSRGSVSSYNEQFF.

The chain joins TRBV19 to TRBJ2-7; TRBD1 might be the D (5 bases). The CDR3 totals 14 residues. V dropped 6 bases and J dropped 3 bases, with 15 bases sitting between them. Per the germline V gene, CDR1 is LNHDA and CDR2 is SQIVND (reference sequence). The DNA of the CDR3 is TGTGCCAGTAGCGCCCAGGGCTTTGGCTACGAGCAGTACTTC. This gives the protein CASSAQGFGYEQYF.

The chain uses TRBV5-1 and TRBJ2-7; possible D gene TRBD1, 5 bases. The germline V and J ends were trimmed by 3 bases and 2 bases, with 24 bases remaining between them. The CDR3 consists of 18 residues. The V gene's germline CDR1 is SGHRS and CDR2 YFSETQ. The CDR3 is CASSSPTTEFDSPYEQYF. The CDR3 nucleotides are TGCGCCAGCAGCTCCCCTACGACAGAATTCGACTCGCCCTACGAGCAGTACTTC.

The chain uses TRBV10-3 and TRBJ2-3; D gene ambiguous. V shed 4 bases and J shed 1 base, with 9 bases lying between them. Germline V CDR1 and CDR2: ENHRY, SYGVKD. This CDR3 has 14 residues. For the CDR3, the DNA is TGTGCCATCAGTGGGTCACGCGGCACAGATACGCAGTATTTT. It codes for CAISGSRGTDTQYF.

This rearrangement joins TRBV7-3 to TRBJ1-2, with 9 bases that match TRBD1. This CDR3 region has 15 residues. The junction had 7 bases not matched to a gene; V was cut back by 5 bases and J by 3 bases. Germline CDR1 is SGHTA and CDR2 is FQGTGA. DNA for the CDR3: TGTGCCAGCAGCAAGGGACAGGGTCACCACTATGGCTACACCTTC. Encoded protein: CASSKGQGHHYGYTF.

The chain uses TRBV4-3 and TRBJ2-1; 8 bases align to TRBD2. CDR1 LGHNA and CDR2 YSLEER come from the germline V gene. V lost 0 bases to trimming and J lost 7 bases; unmatched junction nucleotides: 5. This CDR3 contains 15 residues. CDR3 loop: CASSQDGRGWNEQFF. The CDR3 DNA reads TGCGCCAGCAGCCAAGACGGGAGGGGCTGGAATGAGCAGTTCTTC.

V is TRBV19 and J is TRBJ1-2; D gene uncertain. CDR1 is LNHDA, CDR2 SQIVND, per germline (reference sequence). The CDR3 is made up of 11 amino acids. Between the trimmed V and J ends, which lost 9 bases and 0 bases, there was a span of 5 bases. CDR3 bases: TGTGCCAGATTAGCTAACTATGGCTACACCTTC. It codes for CARLANYGYTF.

The chain carries TRBV4-1 and TRBJ2-7, with 12 bases identical to TRBD1. CDR1 MGHRA and CDR2 YSYEKL come from the germline V gene. J lost 7 bases, V lost 3 bases, and 16 bases had no gene match. The CDR3 runs 18 residues. Written as DNA, the CDR3 is TGCGCCAGCAGCCAGACCCCCGGGACAGGGGGCGAAGGGCGGGAGCAGTACTTC. Amino acids: CASSQTPGTGGEGREQYF.

V is TRBV15 and J is TRBJ2-7; the D gene is possibly TRBD2 (6 bases). The ends were cut back, 6 bases at V and 5 bases at J, with 14 bases in the middle. The CDR3 totals 13 residues. Germline V gene sequence: CDR1 LNHNV, CDR2 YYDKDF (reference sequence). CDR3 residues: CATSWRGYDEQYF. CDR3 coding DNA: TGTGCCACCAGTTGGAGGGGCTACGACGAGCAGTACTTC.

V and J are TRBV5-4 and TRBJ2-7; possible D gene TRBD1, 6 bases. The V and J ends lost 2 bases and 0 bases respectively, with 15 bases between them. Germline V gives CDR1 SGHNT, CDR2 YYREEE (reference sequence). This CDR3 spans 16 amino acids. The CDR3: CASSLSTTGFSYEQYF. For the CDR3, the DNA is TGTGCCAGCAGCTTATCCACTACAGGGTTCTCCTACGAGCAGTACTTC.

CDR3 sequence reads: CASSIYRDTYGYTF. The CDR3 DNA sequence: TGTGCCAGTAGTATCTACCGGGACACTTATGGCTACACCTTC. The chain recombines TRBV19 with TRBJ1-2; D possibly corresponds to TRBD1 (6 bases). In germline, CDR1 is LNHDA, CDR2 SQIVND (reference sequence). The CDR3 sequence is 14 residues long. Trimming left V 3 bases short and J 5 bases short, with 13 bases between.

The chain couples TRBV10-3 to TRBJ2-7; D is possibly TRBD1 (6 bases). The CDR3 runs to 12 residues. Per germline, CDR1 ENHRY and CDR2 SYGVKD. Between the trimmed V and J ends, which lost 2 bases and 4 bases, there was a span of 6 bases. This CDR3 is CAISEGQYEQYF. In DNA, the CDR3 is TGTGCCATCAGTGAGGGACAGTACGAGCAGTACTTC.

This chain links TRBV27 with TRBJ1-5; D possibly corresponds to TRBD1 (6 bases). Trimming removed 4 bases from V and 6 bases from J, with 19 bases in between. Germline-derived CDR1 and CDR2 are MNHEY and SMNVEV (reference sequence). The CDR3 consists of 16 residues. The CDR3 region is CASSWASTGLGQPQHF. The CDR3 DNA reads as TGTGCCAGCAGTTGGGCTTCCACAGGGTTGGGTCAGCCCCAGCATTTT.

The V gene is TRBV28, the J gene TRBJ2-1, with 15 bases fitting TRBD2. V shed 5 bases, J shed 8 bases, and the junction held 10 bases outside the gene matches. Germline loops: CDR1 MDHEN, CDR2 SYDVKM. The CDR3 contains 17 residues. The CDR3 reads CASSTPGLAGGSDEQFF. CDR3 in DNA: TGTGCCAGCAGTACGCCGGGACTAGCGGGGGGAAGCGATGAGCAGTTCTTC. Full variable domain (missing parts from reference TRBV28 and TRBJ2-1): DVKVTQSSRYLVKRTGEKVFLECVQDMDHENMFWYRQDPGLGLRLIYFSYDVKMKEKGDIPEGYSVSREKKERFSLILESASTNQTSMYLCASSTPGLAGGSDEQFFGPGTRLTVL.

The V gene is TRBV6-1, the J gene TRBJ1-1; D may be TRBD1 (6 bases). CDR1 is MNHNS, CDR2 SASEGT, per germline. Trimming took off 0 bases at V and 5 bases at J, with 13 bases between the two ends. CDR3 length: 15 residues. Here the CDR3 DNA reads TGTGCCAGCAGTGAAGCGCTTCATGGGACAACTGAAGCTTTCTTT. Protein sequence: CASSEALHGTTEAFF.

V is TRBV7-9 and J is TRBJ2-5, with TRBD2 matching over 10 bases. V lost 0 bases, J lost 4 bases, and 5 bases stayed unmatched. The germline V gene encodes CDR1 SEHNR and CDR2 FQNEAQ (reference sequence). The CDR3 has 16 residues. CDR3 residues: CASSLAIAGGVETQYF. The CDR3 DNA reads TGTGCCAGCAGCTTAGCGATAGCGGGAGGCGTAGAGACCCAGTACTTC.

J is TRBJ2-7 and V is TRBV5-1, with 9 bases lining up with TRBD2. V shed 0 bases and J 5 bases; nucleotides not matched to a gene: 6. The length of the CDR3 is 15 residues. The germline V gene encodes CDR1 SGHRS and CDR2 YFSETQ. CDR3: CASSLVSGLAHEQYF. The CDR3 DNA reads TGCGCCAGCAGCTTGGTTTCGGGACTAGCCCACGAGCAGTACTTC.

As DNA, the CDR3 is TGTGCCAGTAGTATTGAGAGGTTGGACTATGGCTACACCTTC. This sequence encodes CASSIERLDYGYTF. The V gene is TRBV19, the J gene TRBJ1-2; no firm D call. Trimming took 3 bases from V and 3 from J, leaving 11 bases between them. In germline, CDR1 is LNHDA, CDR2 SQIVND (reference sequence). CDR3 length equals 14 residues.

The chain has TRBV21-1 and TRBJ1-1. TRBV21-1 is a pseudogene segment. The CDR3 is 20 residues long. The CDR3 reads CASTSFCLVGPPTGDTEAFF. The CDR3 DNA reads TGTGCCAGCACCAGTTTCTGTTTGGTAGGGCCTCCGACCGGGGACACTGAAGCTTTCTTT.

The chain uses TRBV25-1 and TRBJ2-3; 10 bases agree with TRBD1. Germline values: CDR1 MGHDK, CDR2 SYGVNS. Trimming took 6 bases from V and 0 from J; bases not matched to a gene: 3. The CDR3 spans 15 residues. The DNA of the CDR3 is TGTGCCAGCAGGGGGGACAGGGGAAGCACAGATACGCAGTATTTT. It yields the protein CASRGDRGSTDTQYF.

This chain connects TRBV7-2 to TRBJ1-2, with no clear D. CDR1 is SGHTA, CDR2 FQGNSA, per germline. The CDR3 is 12 residues long. The ends were cut back, 5 bases at V and 5 bases at J, with 9 bases in the middle. CDR3 protein: CASSQRGYGYTF. DNA for the CDR3: TGTGCCAGCAGCCAACGAGGGTATGGCTACACCTTC.

The chain recombines TRBV29-1 with TRBJ2-2, with D perhaps TRBD2 (5 bases). V was clipped by 7 bases and J by 0 bases, with 18 bases between them. Germline values: CDR1 SQVTM, CDR2 ANQGSEA. This CDR3 is 16 amino acids long. The CDR3 DNA sequence: TGCAGCGACGGAGGCGGGCTAGCAGCGAACACCGGGGAGCTGTTTTTT. It specifies CSDGGGLAANTGELFF.

J is TRBJ2-1 and V is TRBV28; D may be TRBD2 (6 bases). Germline lookup yields CDR1 MDHEN and CDR2 SYDVKM. The length of the CDR3 is 17 residues. V was clipped by 4 bases and J by 6 bases, with 22 bases between them. The CDR3 nucleotides are TGTGCCAGCAGTTATCGGGAGTTTGTGTCTGATATCAATGAGCAGTTCTTC. It yields the protein CASSYREFVSDINEQFF.

The chain combines TRBV5-4 with TRBJ2-7, with TRBD2 identical over 11 bases. The V and J ends lost 1 base and 6 bases, in that order; junction bases with no gene match: 6. The CDR3 spans 15 residues. Germline V gene data show CDR1 as SGHNT and CDR2 as YYREEE (reference sequence). This CDR3 is CASSLTGTSGIEQYF. In DNA form, the CDR3 reads TGTGCCAGCAGCTTGACGGGGACTAGCGGAATCGAGCAGTACTTC. Variable domain in full (rest from reference TRBV5-4 and TRBJ2-7): ETGVTQSPTHLIKTRGQQVTLRCSSQSGHNTVSWYQQALGQGPQFIFQYYREEENGRGNFPPRFSGLQFPNYSSELNVNALELDDSALYLCASSLTGTSGIEQYFGPGTRLTVT.

CDR3 in DNA: TGCGCCAGCAGCCAAGAAGGAGGGAGGAACACTGAAGCTTTCTTT. Translating gives CASSQEGGRNTEAFF. The chain recombines TRBV4-3 with TRBJ1-1; no clear D. The V and J ends lost 0 bases and 1 base respectively, with 9 bases between them. CDR1 and CDR2 from the germline V gene are LGHNA and YSLEER. There are 15 residues in the CDR3.

V usage is TRBV7-2 and J usage is TRBJ2-3; 8 bases map to TRBD2. The CDR3 spans 16 residues. Germline loops: CDR1 SGHTA, CDR2 FQGNSA. V lost 4 bases and J lost 2; bases outside the gene matches: 8. CDR3 nucleotides: TGTGCCAGCAGCTCCGGGGTACTAGCGGTCACAGATACGCAGTATTTT. Protein product: CASSSGVLAVTDTQYF.

The chain recombines TRBV5-1 with TRBJ2-1, with TRBD2 matching 14 bases. The junction had 5 bases not matched to a gene; V was cut back by 4 bases and J by 8 bases. CDR3 size: 15 residues. Germline V gene lookup returns CDR1 SGHRS and CDR2 YFSETQ. This CDR3 reads CASSRLAGGGDEQFF. The CDR3 nucleotides are TGCGCCAGCAGCAGACTAGCGGGAGGGGGGGATGAGCAGTTCTTC.

The rearrangement links TRBV4-1 to TRBJ1-4, with 8 bases that match TRBD1. There are 15 residues in the CDR3. V was clipped by 2 bases and J by 8 bases; unmatched bases: 7. Looked up from germline, CDR1 is MGHRA and CDR2 is YSYEKL. This CDR3 reads CASSQQGTGGEKLFF. CDR3 DNA: TGCGCCAGCAGCCAACAAGGGACAGGTGGCGAAAAACTGTTTTTT.

The J gene is TRBJ2-6, the V gene TRBV9, with D maybe TRBD2 (5 bases). Germline CDR1 and CDR2: SGDLS and YYNGEE. V was shortened by 0 bases and J by 0 bases, with 7 bases between the two germline ends. CDR3 length equals 16 residues. The CDR3 protein is CASSVDGSSGANVLTF. DNA for the CDR3: TGTGCCAGCAGCGTAGATGGGAGCTCTGGGGCCAACGTCCTGACTTTC.